This is a list of T cell receptor beta chains from one sample in a study of spatial heterogeneity in lung cancer. Each CDR3 protein gets one entry after TCRdb re-called the 5' RACE reads with MiXCR. Of about 10,000 distinct CDR3 sequences listed, about 6.3% are singletons. The sample consisted of lung tumor tissue, taken at surgery. These receptors came from a male donor with early-stage non-small cell lung cancer. The CDR3 runs from the conserved cysteine through the conserved F or W. The D gene is left open where the match is weak. Clone size is given as once, few, many or a size class.

CDR3 length: 16; D gene: TRBD2; V gene: TRBV11-2; clone size: medium-sized; J gene: TRBJ2-5; CDR3 DNA: TGTGCCAGCAGCCCCGGGACTAGCGGCACTCAAGAGACCCAGTACTTC; CDR3 protein: CASSPGTSGTQETQYF
CDR3 length: 15; D gene: -; V gene: TRBV6-1; clone size: many; J gene: TRBJ1-2; CDR3 DNA: TGTGCCAGCAGTGATCGTATAGGAGCTAACTATGGCTACACCTTC; CDR3 protein: CASSDRIGANYGYTF
CDR3 length: 16; D gene: -; V gene: TRBV27; clone size: many; J gene: TRBJ1-5; CDR3 DNA: TGTGCCAGCAGTTTAGCTTGGGGGGCGCGGTATCAGCCCCAGCATTTT; CDR3 protein: CASSLAWGARYQPQHF
CDR3 length: 13; D gene: TRBD1; V gene: TRBV2; clone size: many; J gene: TRBJ1-1; CDR3 DNA: TGTGCCAGCAGTGCACAGGGGGGCACTGAAGCTTTCTTT; CDR3 protein: CASSAQGGTEAFF
CDR3 length: 11; D gene: -; V gene: TRBV20-1; clone size: medium-sized; J gene: TRBJ1-1; CDR3 DNA: TGCAGTGCTAGGATTGAGTTCCAAGCTTTCTTT; CDR3 protein: CSARIEFQAFF
CDR3 length: 13; D gene: -; V gene: TRBV7-2; clone size: many; J gene: TRBJ1-2; CDR3 DNA: TGTGCCAGCAGCTTAGAACCACTCTATGGCTACACCTTC; CDR3 protein: CASSLEPLYGYTF
CDR3 length: 17; D gene: -; V gene: TRBV6-5; clone size: medium-sized; J gene: TRBJ2-2; CDR3 DNA: TGTGCCAGCAGTTACGTCGGGGGGCAGGGAGACACCGGGGAGCTGTTTTTT; CDR3 protein: CASSYVGGQGDTGELFF
CDR3 length: 15; D gene: -; V gene: TRBV6-6; clone size: many; J gene: TRBJ1-1; CDR3 DNA: TGTGCCAGCAGTCCTACCCCGGCGCTTGATACTGAAGCTTTCTTT; CDR3 protein: CASSPTPALDTEAFF
CDR3 length: 16; D gene: -; V gene: TRBV5-1; clone size: many; J gene: TRBJ2-5; CDR3 DNA: TGCGCCAGCAGCTTCGGGGCAGGGGAAGTCCGGGAGACCCAGTACTTC; CDR3 protein: CASSFGAGEVRETQYF
CDR3 length: 14; D gene: TRBD1; V gene: TRBV12-3/TRBV12-4; clone size: many; J gene: TRBJ1-5; CDR3 DNA: TGTGCCAGCAACGACAGGGGAAGCAATCAGCCCCAGCATTTT; CDR3 protein: CASNDRGSNQPQHF
CDR3 length: 15; D gene: TRBD2; V gene: TRBV7-2; clone size: many; J gene: TRBJ2-1; CDR3 DNA: TGTGCCAGCAGCACCTTAGCGGGGGGTAACAATGAGCAGTTCTTC; CDR3 protein: CASSTLAGGNNEQFF
CDR3 length: 13; D gene: -; V gene: TRBV12-3/TRBV12-4; clone size: many; J gene: TRBJ1-6; CDR3 DNA: TGTGCCAGTAGCAAGGGTCATAATTCACCCCTCCACTTT; CDR3 protein: CASSKGHNSPLHF
CDR3 length: 15; D gene: TRBD2; V gene: TRBV29-1; clone size: many; J gene: TRBJ2-1; CDR3 DNA: TGCAGCGTTGAATCTCGGAGCGGGGGTTCCAATGAGCAGTTCTTC; CDR3 protein: CSVESRSGGSNEQFF
CDR3 length: 16; D gene: -; V gene: TRBV20-1; clone size: many; J gene: TRBJ2-3; CDR3 DNA: TGCAGTGCTAGAGATTCAGCCAGGGGCAGCACAGATACGCAGTATTTT; CDR3 protein: CSARDSARGSTDTQYF
CDR3 length: 21; D gene: TRBD2; V gene: TRBV11-2; clone size: many; J gene: TRBJ2-3; CDR3 DNA: TGTGCCAGCAGCAGTGGTGGGTCGCTAGCGGGAGACAGGACTCCCCAAAATACGCAGTATTTT; CDR3 protein: CASSSGGSLAGDRTPQNTQYF
CDR3 length: 16; D gene: TRBD1; V gene: TRBV3-1; clone size: many; J gene: TRBJ1-1; CDR3 DNA: TGTGCCAGCAGCCAAGTGGGAACAGGGGATAACACTGAAGCTTTCTTT; CDR3 protein: CASSQVGTGDNTEAFF
CDR3 length: 13; D gene: -; V gene: TRBV20-1; clone size: many; J gene: TRBJ2-2; CDR3 DNA: TGCAGTGCTACAGCCATTAACACCGGGGAGCTGTTTTTT; CDR3 protein: CSATAINTGELFF
CDR3 length: 15; D gene: TRBD2; V gene: TRBV7-2; clone size: many; J gene: TRBJ2-1; CDR3 DNA: TGTGCCAGCAGCTCCGGGGGGGCCGCCTACAATGAGCAGTTCTTC; CDR3 protein: CASSSGGAAYNEQFF